Below, 24 T cell receptor beta chains from the same sample are listed, as sequenced in a study of Graves' ophthalmopathy and Graves' hyperthyroidism. TCR beta CDR3 regions were amplified from RNA transcripts. The workflow started with a first-round RT-PCR run with HTBI primers and then moved on to a second-round multiplex PCR. TCRdb reprocessed the multiplex PCR reads with MiXCR, giving one entry per CDR3 protein. The sample consists of a few hundred thousand distinct CDR3 sequences, 39% of them appearing once. Sample: peripheral blood or thyroid tissue (not recorded which). The receptors were gathered from an adult man with Graves' hyperthyroidism.

This clonotype was observed a handful of times. The rearrangement joins TRBV18 to TRBJ1-2; possible D gene TRBD1, 5 bases. The V gene lost 1 base and the J gene lost 5 bases, with 11 bases spanning the gap. Germline V lookup: CDR1 KGHSH, CDR2 LQKENI. The CDR3 contains 14 residues. CDR3 region: CASSPLWGPYGYTF. As DNA, the CDR3 is TGTGCCAGCTCACCACTGTGGGGACCGTATGGCTACACCTTC. The variable domain in full, with the rest retrieved from reference TRBV18 and TRBJ1-2, is NAGVMQNPRHLVRRRGQEARLRCSPMKGHSHVYWYRQLPEEGLKFMVYLQKENIIDESGMPKERFSAEFPKEGPSILRIQQVVRGDSAAYFCASSPLWGPYGYTFGSGTRLTVV.

This sequence joins TRBV7-9 and TRBJ2-3; D ambiguous. Germline values: CDR1 SEHNR, CDR2 FQNEAQ (reference sequence). Trimming pared 5 bases from V and 1 base from J, leaving 13 bases between. The CDR3 sequence is 15 residues long. The CDR3 region is CASSPTGGGTDTQYF. The CDR3 coding sequence is TGTGCCAGCAGCCCGACGGGTGGGGGCACAGATACGCAGTATTTT.

J is TRBJ2-6 and V is TRBV29-1, with a possible D match to TRBD1 (6 bases). Trimming took 8 bases from V and 0 from J, leaving 14 bases between them. CDR1 and CDR2 (germline): SQVTM, ANQGSEA. The length of the CDR3 is 15 residues. The CDR3 bases are TGCAGCTTAAGGCAGGGGAGCTCTGGGGCCAACGTCCTGACTTTC. This encodes CSLRQGSSGANVLTF.

J is TRBJ2-7 and V is TRBV7-9; TRBD1 matches 7 bases. After removal of 5 bases from V and 7 bases from J, the junction contained 11 bases not matched to a gene. Looked up from germline, CDR1 is SEHNR and CDR2 is FQNEAQ (reference sequence). This CDR3 is built from 14 residues. The CDR3 nucleotides are TGTGCCAGCAGCCCGAGGGAAGGGGGCAATGAGCAGTACTTC. This encodes CASSPREGGNEQYF.

This rearrangement joins TRBV29-1 to TRBJ1-2; weak D call: TRBD1 (5 bases). The V gene lost 2 bases and the J gene lost 7 bases, with 20 bases spanning the gap. This CDR3 is 15 amino acids long. Germline V gene data show CDR1 as SQVTM and CDR2 as ANQGSEA. CDR3 residues: CSVETGEPNYSGYTF. The CDR3 coding sequence is TGCAGCGTTGAAACGGGGGAACCTAACTATTCTGGCTACACCTTC.

The J gene is TRBJ2-7, the V gene TRBV5-5; D is perhaps TRBD2 (6 bases). In germline, CDR1 is SGHKS, CDR2 YYEKEE (reference sequence). The CDR3 is made up of 16 amino acids. Trimming shortened V by 4 bases and J by 3 bases, and 20 bases separated the two germline ends. CDR3 sequence reads: CASSGSLRDFSYEQYF. CDR3 DNA sequence: TGTGCCAGCAGCGGTAGCCTCAGGGACTTCAGCTACGAGCAGTACTTC.

This clonotype was seen more than once but under ten times. A junction boundary mismatches the germline segment, possibly from a read error. J is TRBJ2-6 and V is TRBV7-2, with 9 nucleotides matching TRBD1. Germline CDR1 is SGHTA and CDR2 is FQGNSA. The CDR3 sequence is 20 residues long. CDR3 loop: CASSHEPGQGLLSGANVLTF. CDR3 sequence (DNA): TGCGCCAGCAGCCATGAACCGGGACAGGGCTTACTCTCTGGGGCCAACGTCCTGACTTTC.

The chain joins TRBV2 to TRBJ2-3; tentatively, D is TRBD2 (6 bases). Germline V gene data show CDR1 as SNHLY and CDR2 as FYNNEI. CDR3 length: 14 residues. The V end was cut by 10 bases, the J end by 10 bases, with 24 bases between. The CDR3 DNA reads TGTGCCATACCCCGGGACTCCAACCGGGGCGCGCAGTATTTT. Its translation is CAIPRDSNRGAQYF.

This clonotype was recorded a few times. This sequence joins TRBV6-6 and TRBJ1-2; 8 bases align to TRBD1. This CDR3 region has 13 residues. Germline V gives CDR1 MNHNY, CDR2 SVGAGI (reference sequence). V lost 6 bases, J lost 8 bases, and 8 bases stayed unmatched. For the CDR3, the DNA is TGTGCCAGCAGGGCCCGGACAGGGTCCGGCTACACCTTC. This sequence encodes CASRARTGSGYTF.

The chain recombines TRBV12-5 with TRBJ2-2; TRBD1 agrees at 11 bases. Germline loops: CDR1 LGHNT, CDR2 FRNRAP. CDR3 length equals 18 residues. With V trimmed by 1 base and J by 1 base, 5 bases remained unmatched. The CDR3 DNA sequence: TGTGCTAGTGGTTTGGACTGGGGGACAGGGGGGAACACCGGGGAGCTGTTTTTT. Amino acid sequence: CASGLDWGTGGNTGELFF.

In its sample, this clonotype was seen a few times. This chain uses TRBV7-9 with TRBJ1-1; TRBD1 matches 8 bases. Trimming took 5 bases from V and 6 from J; bases not matched to a gene: 11. The germline CDR1 and CDR2 sequences are SEHNR and FQNEAQ (reference sequence). This CDR3 is 15 amino acids long. The chain's CDR3 is CASSQAPQGAPEAFF. Written as DNA, the CDR3 is TGTGCCAGCAGCCAAGCCCCGCAGGGGGCCCCTGAAGCTTTCTTT. The entire variable domain, with the rest obtained from reference TRBV7-9 and TRBJ1-1, is as follows: DTGVSQNPRHKITKRGQNVTFRCDPISEHNRLYWYRQTLGQGPEFLTYFQNEAQLEKSRLLSDRFSAERPKGSFSTLEIQRTEQGDSAMYLCASSQAPQGAPEAFFGQGTRLTVV.

In regard to this clonotype: It is likely a read error, because the conserved phenylalanine at the end of the CDR3 is missing. It is unclear where the CDR3 begins or ends on the DNA, so no DNA is shown, and the CDR3 is as TCRdb lists it. The gene calls are TRBV20-1 and TRBJ1-6; the listed D gene, TRBD1, was not tested against the DNA. The CDR3 has 10 residues if both end residues are counted. CDR1 is DFQATT and CDR2 is SNEGSKA in the germline V gene (reference sequence). CDR3 protein: CSARETGGHY.

This chain connects TRBV4-1 to TRBJ2-7, with D possibly TRBD1 on 6 matching bases. V shed 1 base and J shed 1 base, with 11 bases lying between them. The CDR3 has 15 residues. Germline CDR1 reads MGHRA; CDR2 reads YSYEKL. In DNA, the CDR3 is TGCGCCAGCAGCCAAGGGGCGAGGGGGTCCTACGAGCAGTACTTC. This sequence encodes CASSQGARGSYEQYF.

This clonotype was counted ten times or more. This chain connects TRBV5-8 to TRBJ1-1; D might be TRBD1 (5 bases). This CDR3 is 13 amino acids long. V lost 1 base and J lost 8, with 12 bases in between. CDR1 SGHTS and CDR2 YDEGEE come from the germline V gene. The CDR3 DNA is TGTGCCAGCAGCTTGTCCGGGGCAGGGGAAGCTTTCTTT. It encodes CASSLSGAGEAFF.

This clonotype was seen repeatedly, ten times or more. The J gene is TRBJ2-7, the V gene TRBV7-8, with D perhaps TRBD1 (6 bases). From germline, CDR1 is SGHVS and CDR2 FQNEAQ. Trimming left V 5 bases short and J 4 bases short, with 27 bases between. This CDR3 is 18 amino acids long. CDR3 nucleotides: TGTGCCAGCAGCCCTAGGCCCCCGGGACAAGGGGGTCGGTACGAGCAGTACTTC. Translation gives CASSPRPPGQGGRYEQYF.

This sequence joins TRBV5-1 and TRBJ1-1; D not certain. The CDR3 sequence is 14 residues long. The V gene's germline CDR1 is SGHRS and CDR2 YFSETQ. V was clipped by 7 bases and J by 2 bases, with 15 bases between them. Here the CDR3 reads CASSPSLTNTEAFF. DNA for the CDR3: TGCGCCAGCTCACCCTCGCTAACAAACACTGAAGCTTTCTTT.

DNA for the CDR3: TGCGCCAGCAGCCCATCGGGACAGGGGGTAAATCAGCCCCAGCATTTT. It translates to CASSPSGQGVNQPQHF. The J gene is TRBJ1-5, the V gene TRBV5-1, with 11 bases fitting TRBD1. The length of the CDR3 is 16 residues. Germline values: CDR1 SGHRS, CDR2 YFSETQ. V lost 4 bases to trimming and J lost 4 bases; unmatched junction nucleotides: 7.

The rearrangement links TRBV13 to TRBJ2-3, with TRBD2 matching over 13 bases. V lost 4 bases and J lost 1; bases outside the gene matches: 8. The germline CDR1 and CDR2 sequences are PRHDT and FYEKMQ (reference sequence). The CDR3 runs 18 residues. CDR3 coding DNA: TGTGCCAGCAGCTCAACTAGCGGGGGGGTCTCGGGCACAGATACGCAGTATTTT. This gives the protein CASSSTSGGVSGTDTQYF.

This clonotype was detected ten times or more. The CDR3 nucleotides read TGCGCCAGCAGCTTGGACGGGACAGGGCTTGAGACCCAGTACTTC. The encoded protein is CASSLDGTGLETQYF. The gene calls are TRBV5-1 and TRBJ2-5, with 9 bases lining up with TRBD1. The germline gives CDR1 SGHRS, CDR2 YFSETQ. CDR3 size: 15 residues. Trimming removed 0 bases from V and 5 bases from J; junction bases left unmatched: 5.

In this sample, this clonotype turned up a few times. The chain joins TRBV10-3 to TRBJ2-7; 11 bases are shared with TRBD1. The V gene's germline CDR1 is ENHRY and CDR2 SYGVKD. The junction had 8 bases not matched to a gene; V was cut back by 4 bases and J by 3 bases. This CDR3 region has 16 residues. The CDR3 reads CAISALRDRGDYEQYF. CDR3 DNA: TGTGCCATCAGTGCGCTCCGGGACAGGGGGGACTACGAGCAGTACTTC.

V and J are TRBV7-9 and TRBJ2-7, with D unresolved. The CDR3 sequence is 15 residues long. Germline-derived CDR1 and CDR2 are SEHNR and FQNEAQ (reference sequence). Trimming left V 6 bases short and J 2 bases short, with 17 bases between. CDR3 in amino acids: CASSFVRANPYEQYF. In nucleotides, the CDR3 is TGTGCCAGCAGTTTTGTCCGGGCCAATCCCTACGAGCAGTACTTC.

Concerning this clonotype itself: A much larger clone is a single base away; this may be a read error. The chain uses TRBV10-3 and TRBJ2-5; D ambiguous. V was cut by 6 bases and J by 5 bases, with 7 bases left in between. CDR3 length: 11 amino acids. Germline V gene data show CDR1 as ENHRY and CDR2 as SYGVKD. Here the CDR3 DNA reads TGTGCCATCAGCCAGACGGAGACCCAGTACTTC. Protein: CAISQTETQYF.

The sample holds many counts of this clonotype. As DNA, the CDR3 is TGTGCCAGTAAACAGGAGAACTCCTACGAGCAGTACTTC. Its protein is CASKQENSYEQYF. This chain uses TRBV19 with TRBJ2-7, with D perhaps matching TRBD1 (5 bases). Germline V gives CDR1 LNHDA, CDR2 SQIVND (reference sequence). The CDR3 sequence is 13 residues long. V gave up 7 bases and J gave up 0 bases, with 10 bases separating them.

This clonotype turned up a few times. One end of the junction is discordant with germline, which a read error may explain. The chain combines TRBV19 with TRBJ2-5, with TRBD2 identical over 10 bases. The CDR3 has 12 residues. Germline V gene lookup returns CDR1 LNHDA and CDR2 SQIVND (reference sequence). Here the CDR3 reads CASSMISGRFIF. The DNA for the CDR3 is TGTGCCAGTAGTATGATTAGCGGGAGGTTCATCTTC.